The clone carrying this T cell receptor beta chain occurred many times. Its antigen is as yet unknown. Per the germline V gene, CDR1 is SEHNR and CDR2 is FQNEAQ (reference sequence). CDR3 length: 12 residues. The V and J ends lost 1 base and 10 bases respectively, with 9 bases between them. Unique molecular identifiers were added to individual cDNA molecules. In TCRdb, the 5' RACE reads were re-called with MiXCR into one record per CDR3 protein. Here the sample spans roughly 68,000 distinct CDR3 sequences, over 4.5% being singletons. This entry belongs to a study of early T cells in non-severe SARS-CoV-2 infection. Study-wide results and caveats: Reliance on VDJdb matching favored anti-spike CD8 responses; private and CD4 specificities were missed.

Source material: whole blood. This chain joins TRBV7-9 and TRBJ2-3, with D hard to call. The receptor's source is an adult who was a healthcare worker with PCR-confirmed SARS-CoV-2 infection or an uninfected control (not recorded which). CDR3 amino acids: CASSLGGGAQYF. The CDR3 DNA follows: TGTGCCAGCAGCTTAGGTGGCGGAGCGCAGTATTTT. The full variable domain, rest sourced from reference TRBV7-9 and TRBJ2-3, is DTGVSQNPRHKITKRGQNVTFRCDPISEHNRLYWYRQTLGQGPEFLTYFQNEAQLEKSRLLSDRFSAERPKGSFSTLEIQRTEQGDSAMYLCASSLGGGAQYFGPGTRLTVL.